This T cell receptor (beta chain) was profiled in a study of CD8 T cells in ankylosing spondylitis. Study findings and constraints: Peripheral blood samples showed relatively rare disease-linked clones, and these clones were CD8+. Made up of about eight highly homologous variants, a TCR beta motif appeared characteristic of ankylosing spondylitis blood. There was reportedly significant enrichment of clones that were disease-linked in matched ankylosing spondylitis synovial fluid.

In making TCR beta libraries, quantitative 5'-RACE with molecular barcodes was used. TCRdb re-called the 5' RACE reads through MiXCR, storing one row per CDR3 protein. The sample includes about 220,000 distinct CDR3 sequences, more than 25% of them seen just once. Between the trimmed V and J ends, which lost 2 bases and 1 base, there was a span of 12 bases. CDR1 MGHRA and CDR2 YSYEKL come from the germline V gene. The CDR3 has 16 amino acids. This clonotype was counted ten times or more. Antigen unknown. Sequenced material: blood, either unsorted or a sorted T cell fraction (not recorded which). This clonotype was obtained from a male donor with ankylosing spondylitis or in good health (not recorded which). The rearrangement uses TRBV4-1 and TRBJ1-3, with D uncertain. As DNA, the CDR3 is TGCGCCAGCAGCCAAAGACCCGGCGGATCTGGAAACACCATATATTTT. This gives the protein CASSQRPGGSGNTIYF.